The clone carrying this TCR beta chain was counted a few times. Its target is unknown. Germline V gene sequence: CDR1 SEHNR, CDR2 FQNEAQ (reference sequence). The CDR3 has 15 amino acids. V was pared by 5 bases and J by 3 bases, with 13 bases between. It was one heparinised blood draw, averaging approximately 100 mL, that each donor gave. These data are taken from a study of beta chain features in type 1 diabetes. Regarding the study as a whole: The cDNA sequencing approach could over-represent high-TCR-expressing cells. The influence of HLA type on TCRB rearrangement stayed undetermined. When Type 1 diabetes patients were examined, their TCRB CDR3s proved moderately but significantly shorter in all four CD4+ subsets.

Since all of the isolated RNA was reverse transcribed, expressed TCRB transcripts were what got sequenced. Profiling relied on immunoSEQ multiplex PCR, and the TCRdb table lists in-frame clones only, not all of them. Of hundreds of thousands of clones in the sample, around 16% were seen once. This receptor was identified in a man between 18 and 29 years old in good health. Specimen: naive CD4+ T cells from blood. The chain is built from TRBV7-9 and TRBJ1-4; D gene unclear. CDR3 loop: CASSPWGVANEKLFF. DNA of the CDR3: TGTGCCAGCAGCCCCTGGGGAGTGGCTAATGAAAAACTGTTTTTT.